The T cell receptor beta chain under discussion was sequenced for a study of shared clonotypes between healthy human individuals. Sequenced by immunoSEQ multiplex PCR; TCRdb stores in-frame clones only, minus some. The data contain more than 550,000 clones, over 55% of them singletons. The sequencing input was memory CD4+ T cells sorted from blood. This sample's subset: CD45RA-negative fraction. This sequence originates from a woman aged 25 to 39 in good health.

In nucleotides, the CDR3 is TGTGCCAGCAGCGTAGGTGCGGGTGCAGCCAAAAACATTCAGTACTTC. Encoded protein: CASSVGAGAAKNIQYF. The chain carries TRBV9 and TRBJ2-4; perhaps TRBD2 as D (5 bases). The CDR3 is 16 residues long. V was pared by 0 bases and J by 0 bases, with 10 bases between. Germline V gene sequence: CDR1 SGDLS, CDR2 YYNGEE.